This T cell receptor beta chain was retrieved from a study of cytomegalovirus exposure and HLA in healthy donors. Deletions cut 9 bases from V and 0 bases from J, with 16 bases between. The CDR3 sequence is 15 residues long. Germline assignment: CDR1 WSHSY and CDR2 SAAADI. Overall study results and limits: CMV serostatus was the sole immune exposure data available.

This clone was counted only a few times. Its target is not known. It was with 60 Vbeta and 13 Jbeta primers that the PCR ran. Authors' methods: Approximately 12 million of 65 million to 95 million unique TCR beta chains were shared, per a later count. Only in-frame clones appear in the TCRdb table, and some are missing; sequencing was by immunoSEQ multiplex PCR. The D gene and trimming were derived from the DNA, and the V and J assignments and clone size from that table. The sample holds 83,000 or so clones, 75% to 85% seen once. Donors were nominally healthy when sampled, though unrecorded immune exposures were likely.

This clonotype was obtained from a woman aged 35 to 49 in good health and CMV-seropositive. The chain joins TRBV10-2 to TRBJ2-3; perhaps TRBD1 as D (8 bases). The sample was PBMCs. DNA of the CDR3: TGCGCCAGTAAAGACAGGGGACTAAGCACAGATACGCAGTATTTT. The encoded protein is CASKDRGLSTDTQYF.